The 23 T cell receptor beta chains listed next were all sequenced from one sample in a study of regulatory T cells in long-lasting Graves disease. Time point in this sample: newly diagnosed GD, antithyroid drugs for less than 3 months. From RNA extracted from PBMCs, the TCR library was made. Arm-PCR of CDR3 regions and iRepertoire HTBI primers were the basis on which TCR beta libraries were built. TCRdb fed the multiplex PCR reads into MiXCR, producing one record per CDR3 protein. Found here are some 250,000 distinct CDR3 sequences, 15% to 20% of them singletons; the top ten hold 14%. The data also belong to a second study, concerning T cells in Graves' hyperthyroidism and ophthalmopathy.

Specimen: peripheral blood mononuclear cells (PBMCs), collected at new diagnosis, from a patient treated with antithyroid drugs. The source is a woman aged 25-40 years with Graves disease.

This clonotype was counted many times. The chain combines TRBV12-3 or TRBV12-4 with TRBJ2-7; no reliable D call. This CDR3 is built from 13 residues. Trimming stripped 3 bases from V and 2 bases from J, with 8 bases between. The DNA for the CDR3 is TGTGCCAGCAGTTTCTCTAGTACCTACGAGCAGTACTTC. Translation gives CASSFSSTYEQYF.

This clonotype was detected ten times or more. At one end the junction does not follow the germline gene, possibly because of a read error. The J gene is TRBJ2-1, the V gene TRBV5-1; 7 positions agree with TRBD2. Germline assignment: CDR1 SGHRS and CDR2 YFSETQ. The CDR3 is 14 residues long. The CDR3 bases are TGTGCCAGCAGCCCCGGGGGACTATACAATGAGCAGTTCTTC. This gives the protein CASSPGGLYNEQFF.

In this sample, this clonotype turned up many times. This sequence joins TRBV12-3 or TRBV12-4 and TRBJ2-5; TRBD2 matches at 9 bases. This CDR3 is built from 16 residues. V lost 3 bases and J lost 3; bases outside the gene matches: 8. CDR3 loop: CASSFSGSPGEETQYF. The CDR3 coding sequence is TGTGCCAGCAGTTTTAGCGGGAGCCCGGGGGAAGAGACCCAGTACTTC.

This clonotype was recorded many times. The chain has TRBV18 and TRBJ1-2, with 10 bases aligning to TRBD1. The V gene end was trimmed by 0 bases and the J gene end by 14 bases; junction bases not matched to a gene: 12. The CDR3 length is 15 residues. Germline values: CDR1 KGHSH, CDR2 LQKENI. CDR3 nucleotide sequence: TGTGCCAGCTCACCACCGTCGGGACAGGGGATTTTTAAGACCTTC. This sequence encodes CASSPPSGQGIFKTF.

This clonotype was detected many times. The rearrangement joins TRBV20-1 to TRBJ1-2; D gene unclear. The germline CDR1 and CDR2 sequences are DFQATT and SNEGSKA (reference sequence). This CDR3 has 11 amino acids. The CDR3 DNA is TGCAGCTACCTAACGGAGGAAGGCTACACCTTC. Translating it yields CSYLTEEGYTF.

The chain combines TRBV19 with TRBJ2-7; D uncertain. Germline V gene lookup returns CDR1 LNHDA and CDR2 SQIVND (reference sequence). The germline V and J ends were trimmed by 3 bases and 6 bases, with 24 bases remaining between them. The CDR3 is 17 amino acids. CDR3 sequence reads: CASSIPDFQETLSEQYF. CDR3 DNA sequence: TGTGCCAGTAGTATCCCTGACTTCCAGGAAACCCTCTCCGAGCAGTACTTC.

This clonotype was recorded many times. This chain connects TRBV15 to TRBJ2-5; D gene ambiguous. V lost 1 base and J 5 bases, leaving 5 bases between the germline ends. Per the germline V gene, CDR1 is LNHNV and CDR2 is YYDKDF (reference sequence). The CDR3 runs to 12 residues. The CDR3 nucleotides are TGTGCCACCAGCAGAGGCCCTGAGACCCAGTACTTC. Translated, it gives CATSRGPETQYF. Combining the CDR3 with reference TRBV15 and TRBJ2-5 gives the whole variable domain DAMVIQNPRYQVTQFGKPVTLSCSQTLNHNVMYWYQQKSSQAPKLLFHYYDKDFNNEADTPDNFQSRRPNTSFCFLDIRSPGLGDTAMYLCATSRGPETQYFGPGTRLLVL.

This clonotype has just a few counts. The chain has TRBV20-1 and TRBJ2-7; 8 nucleotides line up with TRBD1. Germline-derived CDR1 and CDR2 are DFQATT and SNEGSKA (reference sequence). The length of the CDR3 is 15 residues. V lost 3 bases to trimming and J lost 2 bases; unmatched junction nucleotides: 9. In nucleotides, the CDR3 is TGCAGTGCTAGCCCGGGACAGGAAAACCCCTACGAGCAGTACTTC. Its translation is CSASPGQENPYEQYF.

This clonotype was counted at least ten times. The CDR3 sequence: CSANSGRRNEQFF. In DNA, the CDR3 is TGCAGTGCTAATTCGGGACGTCGAAATGAGCAGTTCTTC. J is TRBJ2-1 and V is TRBV20-1, with D perhaps assigned TRBD1 or TRBD2 (5 bases each). This CDR3 is built from 13 residues. Germline-derived CDR1 and CDR2 are DFQATT and SNEGSKA (reference sequence). V was shortened by 4 bases and J by 7 bases, with 14 bases between the two germline ends.

This clonotype has just a few counts. The CDR3 end shows no conserved phenylalanine or tryptophan, and so a read error is likely. The chain links TRBV4-1 to TRBJ1-1; no definite D call. Germline V lookup: CDR1 MGHRA, CDR2 YSYEKL. The germline V and J ends were trimmed by 3 bases and 4 bases, with 9 bases remaining between them. This CDR3 has 13 amino acids. CDR3 DNA sequence: TGCGCCAGCAGCCACAGAGCGGGCACTGAAGCTTTCTCT. Translation gives CASSHRAGTEAFS.

This clonotype was detected only a few times. The gene calls are TRBV20-1 and TRBJ1-1; the match to TRBD1 covers 10 bases. The V gene's germline CDR1 is DFQATT and CDR2 SNEGSKA (reference sequence). J gave up 2 bases and V 1 base, and 7 bases lay outside the gene matches. The CDR3 is made up of 16 amino acids. The CDR3 protein is CSARGTGQGPNTEAFF. The CDR3 nucleotides are TGCAGTGCTAGAGGAACGGGACAGGGGCCTAACACTGAAGCTTTCTTT.

This clonotype was detected many times. The chain has TRBV18 and TRBJ1-3; TRBD1 might be the D (5 bases). CDR3 length equals 12 residues. V dropped 8 bases and J dropped 2 bases, with 7 bases sitting between them. Germline values: CDR1 KGHSH, CDR2 LQKENI. DNA for the CDR3: TGTGCCAGCGGGACGGCTGGAAACACCATATATTTT. It specifies CASGTAGNTIYF.

This clonotype was seen many times. The chain links TRBV20-1 to TRBJ1-5; D not certain. This CDR3 is 13 amino acids long. V was clipped by 5 bases and J by 1 base, with 9 bases between them. Germline V gives CDR1 DFQATT, CDR2 SNEGSKA (reference sequence). CDR3 loop: CSALDLSNQPQHF. CDR3 coding DNA: TGCAGTGCTCTCGACCTGAGCAATCAGCCCCAGCATTTT.

This clonotype has at least ten counts. The genes are TRBV5-5 and TRBJ1-5; TRBD1 aligns across 10 bases. Germline CDR1 is SGHKS and CDR2 is YYEKEE (reference sequence). After removal of 7 bases from V and 6 bases from J, the junction contained 7 bases not matched to a gene. This CDR3 spans 14 amino acids. DNA of the CDR3: TGTGCCAGCTCCCATGGGGACAGGGGTCAGCCCCAGCATTTT. This gives the protein CASSHGDRGQPQHF.

The table lists this clonotype with many counts. This rearrangement joins TRBV9 to TRBJ2-7; D is unclear. V lost 0 bases and J 2 bases, leaving 12 bases between the germline ends. The V gene's germline CDR1 is SGDLS and CDR2 YYNGEE. This CDR3 has 15 residues. This CDR3 reads CASSVAASRAYEQYF. In DNA, the CDR3 is TGTGCCAGCAGCGTAGCAGCTTCTCGGGCCTACGAGCAGTACTTC.

This clonotype has a count of ten or more. This chain links TRBV6-1 with TRBJ1-1, with D possibly being TRBD1 (5 bases). The CDR3 spans 14 residues. The V end lost 6 bases, the J end lost 2 bases, and 13 bases lay between the germline ends. Per the germline V gene, CDR1 is MNHNS and CDR2 is SASEGT. Here the CDR3 DNA reads TGTGCCAGCAGGATTTTGGGGCGTAACACTGAAGCTTTCTTT. Translating it yields CASRILGRNTEAFF.

This clonotype was picked up a small number of times. The chain carries TRBV19 and TRBJ2-1, with no clear D. Germline assignment: CDR1 LNHDA and CDR2 SQIVND (reference sequence). This CDR3 comprises 14 residues. V was cut by 6 bases and J by 3 bases, with 12 bases left in between. CDR3 nucleotide sequence: TGTGCCAGTAGGAAGACGGGCGACTACAATGAGCAGTTCTTC. Protein product: CASRKTGDYNEQFF.

Ten or more counts support this clonotype. The rearrangement uses TRBV6-9 and TRBJ1-5; D is perhaps TRBD1 (5 bases). The CDR3 length is 16 residues. The ends were cut back, 3 bases at V and 0 bases at J, with 12 bases in the middle. CDR1 and CDR2 from the germline V gene are MNHGY and SVAAGI. CDR3 DNA: TGTGCCAGCAGTTACCTCGGGGGGGTTAGCAATCAGCCCCAGCATTTT. Amino acids: CASSYLGGVSNQPQHF.

The chain links TRBV2 to TRBJ1-1; D unclear. CDR3 length: 14 residues. With 5 bases removed from V and 4 bases from J, the gap between germline ends came to 14 bases. In germline, CDR1 is SNHLY, CDR2 FYNNEI. CDR3 in DNA: TGTGCCAGCAGTAGAGATCCCCCGAGCACTGAAGCTTTCTTT. Translating gives CASSRDPPSTEAFF.

This clonotype was detected only a few times. A much larger clone sits a single nucleotide away, making a read error possible. This rearrangement joins TRBV5-5 to TRBJ1-2; D perhaps matches TRBD1 (5 bases). Germline CDR1 and CDR2: SGHKS and YYEKEE (reference sequence). The CDR3 spans 16 residues. Deletions cut 3 bases from V and 4 bases from J, with 19 bases between. The CDR3 coding sequence is TGTGCCAGCAGCTCGGCAGGGACGGGGACCTTCTATGGCTACACCTTC. Translation gives CASSSAGTGTFYGYTF.

This clonotype was picked up many times. CDR3: CASSLVVGLEAFF. The DNA of the CDR3 is TGTGCCAGCAGCTTAGTCGTTGGACTAGAGGCTTTCTTT. This sequence joins TRBV11-2 and TRBJ1-1, with D uncertain. This CDR3 is 13 amino acids long. Trimming pared 1 base from V and 11 bases from J, leaving 14 bases between. Germline V lookup: CDR1 SGHAT, CDR2 FQNNGV.

This clonotype occurred many times. The chain couples TRBV18 to TRBJ1-1; a weak D match, TRBD1 (6 bases). V was cut by 1 base and J by 4 bases, with 13 bases left in between. The CDR3 is 15 amino acids. Germline CDR1 and CDR2: KGHSH and LQKENI. CDR3 residues: CASSPRNIQGTEAFF. As DNA, the CDR3 is TGTGCCAGCTCACCACGGAATATACAGGGCACTGAAGCTTTCTTT.

This clonotype has a count of ten or more. This rearrangement joins TRBV9 to TRBJ1-1; D uncertain. The germline V and J ends were trimmed by 3 bases and 0 bases, with 6 bases remaining between them. The CDR3 loop spans 13 amino acids. Germline CDR1 reads SGDLS; CDR2 reads YYNGEE. The CDR3 DNA reads as TGTGCCAGCAGCGACAGCATGAACACTGAAGCTTTCTTT. Protein: CASSDSMNTEAFF.